The 24 T cell receptor beta chains reported below all come from one sample, sequenced in a study of T cells in Graves' hyperthyroidism and ophthalmopathy. Researchers amplified the TCR beta CDR3 regions from RNA transcripts. TCR CDR3 regions were first amplified by RT-PCR with HTBI primers. Each CDR3 protein gets one entry after TCRdb re-called the multiplex PCR reads with MiXCR. Here the sample spans hundreds of thousands of distinct CDR3 sequences, 35% to 40% being singletons. Sequenced: blood. The receptors originated from a man younger than 35 with Graves' hyperthyroidism.

The chain joins TRBV25-1 to TRBJ2-2, with D tentatively TRBD1 (7 bases). This CDR3 has 15 residues. V lost 5 bases and J 5 bases, leaving 15 bases between the germline ends. CDR1 and CDR2 from the germline V gene are MGHDK and SYGVNS. CDR3 nucleotide sequence: TGTGCCAGCAGTTTGTCAGGGGGACTGACCGGGGAGCTGTTTTTT. Its translation: CASSLSGGLTGELFF.

This chain joins TRBV10-1 and TRBJ2-5; 13 bases match TRBD2. CDR3 length equals 14 residues. CDR1 WNHNN and CDR2 SYGVQD come from the germline V gene (reference sequence). Losses at the gene ends were 8 bases for V and 5 bases for J; bases not matched to a gene: 5. CDR3: CASWTSGSRETQYF. CDR3 coding DNA: TGCGCCAGCTGGACTAGCGGGAGCAGGGAGACCCAGTACTTC.

The chain links TRBV2 to TRBJ1-5; 7 positions agree with TRBD1. V lost 6 bases to trimming and J lost 5 bases; unmatched junction nucleotides: 13. This CDR3 has 16 residues. Germline V gene data show CDR1 as SNHLY and CDR2 as FYNNEI. CDR3 sequence reads: CASRSKSRGGDQPQHF. The CDR3 coding sequence is TGTGCCAGCAGAAGCAAAAGCAGGGGGGGCGATCAGCCCCAGCATTTT.

The chain joins TRBV4-1 to TRBJ2-7; no definite D call. Germline CDR1 MGHRA, CDR2 YSYEKL. V was trimmed by 1 base and J by 4 bases, leaving 8 bases between them. This CDR3 is built from 13 residues. CDR3 sequence reads: CASSQAYEYEQYF. As DNA, the CDR3 is TGCGCCAGCAGCCAAGCTTATGAGTACGAGCAGTACTTC.

This chain uses TRBV6-5 with TRBJ1-3, with D possibly being TRBD1 (5 bases). Germline V gene sequence: CDR1 MNHEY, CDR2 SVGAGI. The CDR3 consists of 15 residues. Trimming removed 6 bases at V and 4 bases at J, with 16 bases between. The CDR3 DNA follows: TGTGCCAGCAGGTCCCAGGGCAGGCAAGGAAACACCATATATTTT. It encodes CASRSQGRQGNTIYF.

The chain has TRBV20-1 and TRBJ1-1; D unclear. Germline V CDR1 and CDR2: DFQATT, SNEGSKA (reference sequence). The CDR3 has 13 amino acids. The ends were cut back, 6 bases at V and 1 base at J, with 12 bases in the middle. The CDR3 is CSAEEGANTEAFF. The CDR3 bases are TGCAGTGCGGAGGAGGGCGCGAACACTGAAGCTTTCTTT.

This clonotype was observed many times. The rearrangement links TRBV29-1 to TRBJ2-7; D possibly corresponds to TRBD2 (6 bases). CDR3 size: 14 residues. Germline V lookup: CDR1 SQVTM, CDR2 ANQGSEA. Trimming pared 4 bases from V and 0 bases from J, leaving 13 bases between. The chain's CDR3 is CSVASLATSYEQYF. The CDR3 DNA is TGCAGCGTTGCATCCCTAGCGACCTCCTACGAGCAGTACTTC.

Points on this clonotype: The junction and the germline gene differ at one end; a read error may be behind it. V usage is TRBV7-2 and J usage is TRBJ1-2; TRBD1 might be the D (5 bases). This CDR3 has 14 residues. Per germline, CDR1 SGHTA and CDR2 FQGNSA. The chain's CDR3 is CASSQGRQTYGYTF. The CDR3 DNA follows: TGCGCCAGCAGCCAAGGGCGACAGACCTATGGCTACACCTTC.

The chain links TRBV29-1 to TRBJ1-1; D remains ambiguous. The CDR3 has 14 residues. The V end was cut by 1 base, the J end by 0 bases, with 9 bases between. CDR1 is SQVTM, CDR2 ANQGSEA, per germline. The DNA for the CDR3 is TGCAGCGTTGAAGGCGGCAATTTGAACACTGAAGCTTTCTTT. Translated, it gives CSVEGGNLNTEAFF.

The J gene is TRBJ1-1, the V gene TRBV6-1; 9 bases fit TRBD1. With 7 bases clipped from V and 4 bases from J, the junction kept 10 bases outside the gene matches. CDR1 MNHNS and CDR2 SASEGT come from the germline V gene. There are 15 residues in the CDR3. The CDR3: CASIPAGTGFTEAFF. The CDR3 DNA reads as TGTGCCAGCATCCCAGCCGGGACAGGGTTCACTGAAGCTTTCTTT.

This clonotype was detected only once. This chain links TRBV5-1 with TRBJ2-5; D uncertain. V was pared by 7 bases and J by 1 base, with 8 bases between. This CDR3 contains 12 residues. The germline V gene encodes CDR1 SGHRS and CDR2 YFSETQ. The CDR3 DNA reads TGCGCCAGCGGGCAGCCCCAAGAGACCCAGTACTTC. Translated: CASGQPQETQYF.

This chain connects TRBV9 to TRBJ2-2; 9 bases are a match to TRBD1. Germline V gene lookup returns CDR1 SGDLS and CDR2 YYNGEE. CDR3 size: 15 residues. The J segment lost 3 bases and the V segment lost 3 bases, leaving 3 bases of the junction unmatched. CDR3 sequence (DNA): TGTGCCAGCAGCGAGGGGACAGGGTACACCGGGGAGCTGTTTTTT. It is translated as CASSEGTGYTGELFF.

The J gene is TRBJ1-1, the V gene TRBV12-3 or TRBV12-4; D unresolved. The CDR3 is made up of 10 amino acids. The V end lost 8 bases, the J end lost 11 bases, and 12 bases lay between the germline ends. CDR3 amino acids: CASRAGEAFF. The CDR3 bases are TGTGCCAGCCGCGCCGGCGAGGCTTTCTTT.

This clonotype was seen a handful of times. The gene calls are TRBV4-1 and TRBJ1-2; 9 bases align to TRBD1. The CDR3 length is 14 residues. The trim removed 3 bases at V and 7 bases at J, leaving 6 bases unmatched. From germline, CDR1 is MGHRA and CDR2 YSYEKL. In nucleotides, the CDR3 is TGCGCCAGCAGCCACCCGGGACAGGGCGGTGGCTACACCTTC. Its translation: CASSHPGQGGGYTF.

The chain combines TRBV10-3 with TRBJ1-2, with TRBD1 matching over 9 bases. Germline V lookup: CDR1 ENHRY, CDR2 SYGVKD. The CDR3 totals 16 residues. Trimming took 0 bases from V and 2 from J; bases not matched to a gene: 4. The CDR3 here is CAISESRTGENYGYTF. CDR3 nucleotide sequence: TGTGCCATCAGTGAGTCGAGGACAGGGGAAAACTATGGCTACACCTTC.

As to this clonotype: A much larger clonotype is one base distant, so this may be a read error. The chain recombines TRBV9 with TRBJ2-5; TRBD1 is a possible D gene (6 bases). The V gene's germline CDR1 is SGDLS and CDR2 YYNGEE. The CDR3 is 13 amino acids. V gave up 0 bases and J gave up 4 bases, with 7 bases separating them. This chain's CDR3 is CASSVARGETQYF. In DNA form, the CDR3 reads TGTGCCAGCAGCGTAGCCAGGGGAGAGACCCAGTACTTC.

The chain recombines TRBV6-1 with TRBJ2-7; D is unclear. The V end was cut by 2 bases, the J end by 3 bases, with 11 bases between. The CDR3 is 14 residues long. Per germline, CDR1 MNHNS and CDR2 SASEGT. CDR3 loop: CASSELGSRYEQYF. The CDR3 nucleotides are TGTGCCAGCAGTGAATTAGGATCCCGCTACGAGCAGTACTTC.

This clonotype occurred many times. The chain employs TRBV9 and TRBJ1-2; D call uncertain. This CDR3 has 15 amino acids. Germline CDR1 is SGDLS and CDR2 is YYNGEE. V lost 0 bases and J 8 bases, leaving 17 bases between the germline ends. DNA for the CDR3: TGTGCCAGCAGCGTAGTGGCGGCGCCTTCTGAGGGCTACACCTTC. Encoded protein: CASSVVAAPSEGYTF.

Concerning this clonotype itself: The junction differs from germline at one of its ends, possibly a read error. The chain carries TRBV11-2 and TRBJ2-7; D is undetermined. CDR1 SGHAT and CDR2 FQNNGV come from the germline V gene. This CDR3 comprises 15 residues. The CDR3 DNA follows: TGCGCCAGCAGCCAAGATCTGGGTCCCTACTACGAGCAGTACTTC. It codes for CASSQDLGPYYEQYF.

This clonotype was picked up a small number of times. The chain has TRBV19 and TRBJ1-1; 7 bases are shared with TRBD1. This CDR3 has 17 amino acids. With 5 bases clipped from V and 0 bases from J, the junction kept 12 bases outside the gene matches. Germline CDR1 LNHDA, CDR2 SQIVND (reference sequence). Written as DNA, the CDR3 is TGTGCCAGTAGTTTCCGACAGGGCAGACCTATGAACACTGAAGCTTTCTTT. Translated: CASSFRQGRPMNTEAFF.

This chain uses TRBV10-3 with TRBJ1-5; D gene uncertain. Trimming pared 10 bases from V and 1 base from J, leaving 14 bases between. CDR3 length: 14 residues. Germline V gene lookup returns CDR1 ENHRY and CDR2 SYGVKD. The CDR3 protein is CASRRAGSNQPQHF. The CDR3 coding sequence is TGTGCCAGCAGGAGGGCGGGCAGCAATCAGCCCCAGCATTTT.

The CDR3 loop reads CASTRPTPYEQYF. The CDR3 DNA sequence: TGTGCCAGCACTCGACCCACTCCCTACGAGCAGTACTTC. The chain employs TRBV2 and TRBJ2-7; D not certain. CDR1 is SNHLY, CDR2 FYNNEI, per germline. Trimming pared 7 bases from V and 2 bases from J, leaving 12 bases between. CDR3 length equals 13 residues. The full variable domain, rest sourced from reference TRBV2 and TRBJ2-7, is EPEVTQTPSHQVTQMGQEVILRCVPISNHLYFYWYRQILGQKVEFLVSFYNNEISEKSEIFDDQFSVERPDGSNFTLKIRSTKLEDSAMYFCASTRPTPYEQYFGPGTRLTVT.

The rearrangement joins TRBV7-9 to TRBJ2-7, with unresolved D. The CDR3 length is 14 residues. Per the germline V gene, CDR1 is SEHNR and CDR2 is FQNEAQ (reference sequence). V dropped 6 bases and J dropped 6 bases, with 18 bases sitting between them. The CDR3 reads CASSYYLAPREQYF. The CDR3 nucleotides are TGTGCCAGCAGTTACTACTTGGCCCCTCGCGAGCAGTACTTC.

This clonotype was found many times. The chain is built from TRBV29-1 and TRBJ2-2; TRBD1 or TRBD2 may be the D gene (5 bases each). The V and J ends lost 6 bases and 5 bases respectively, with 13 bases between them. Germline V gene sequence: CDR1 SQVTM, CDR2 ANQGSEA. This CDR3 contains 13 residues. The CDR3 loop reads CSVEGRVTGELFF. Here the CDR3 DNA reads TGCAGCGTCGAGGGCAGGGTTACCGGGGAGCTGTTTTTT.